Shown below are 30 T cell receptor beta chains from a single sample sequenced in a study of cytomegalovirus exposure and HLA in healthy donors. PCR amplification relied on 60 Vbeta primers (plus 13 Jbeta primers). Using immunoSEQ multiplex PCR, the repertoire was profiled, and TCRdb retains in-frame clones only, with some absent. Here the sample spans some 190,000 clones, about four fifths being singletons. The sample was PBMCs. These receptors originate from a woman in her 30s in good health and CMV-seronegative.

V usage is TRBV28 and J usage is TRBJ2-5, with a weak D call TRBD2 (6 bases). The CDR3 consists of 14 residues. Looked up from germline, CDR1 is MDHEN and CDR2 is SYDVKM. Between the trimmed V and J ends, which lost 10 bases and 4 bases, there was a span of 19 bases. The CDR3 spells CATHTTLEGETQYF. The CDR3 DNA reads TGTGCCACTCATACGACTCTGGAGGGAGAGACCCAGTACTTC. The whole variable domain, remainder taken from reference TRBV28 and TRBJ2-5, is DVKVTQSSRYLVKRTGEKVFLECVQDMDHENMFWYRQDPGLGLRLIYFSYDVKMKEKGDIPEGYSVSREKKERFSLILESASTNQTSMYLCATHTTLEGETQYFGPGTRLLVL.

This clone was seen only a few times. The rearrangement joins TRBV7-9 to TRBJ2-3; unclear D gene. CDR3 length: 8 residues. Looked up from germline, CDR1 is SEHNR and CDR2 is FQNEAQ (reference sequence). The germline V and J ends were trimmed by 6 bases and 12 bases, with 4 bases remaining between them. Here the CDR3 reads CASSLQYF. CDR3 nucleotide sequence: TGTGCCAGCAGTCTCCAGTATTTT.

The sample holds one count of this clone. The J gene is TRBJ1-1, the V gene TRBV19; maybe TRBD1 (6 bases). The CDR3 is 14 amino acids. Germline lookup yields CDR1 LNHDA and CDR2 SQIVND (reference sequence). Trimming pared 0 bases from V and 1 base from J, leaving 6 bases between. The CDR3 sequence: CASSIEGGNTEAFF. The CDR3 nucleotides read TGTGCCAGTAGTATAGAAGGGGGGAACACTGAAGCTTTCTTT.

The CDR3 is CASSRLTSGEAFF. In DNA form, the CDR3 reads TGCGCCAGCTCCCGGTTAACTTCTGGTGAAGCTTTCTTT. The gene calls are TRBV4-3 and TRBJ1-1; D remains ambiguous. V lost 8 bases and J lost 7, with 17 bases in between. The CDR3 has 13 residues. The germline CDR1 and CDR2 sequences are LGHNA and YSLEER.

This CDR3 reads CASSLGYRQFSNQPQHF. The CDR3 nucleotides read TGTGCCAGCAGCTTAGGCTACAGGCAGTTTAGCAATCAGCCCCAGCATTTT. The chain recombines TRBV7-2 with TRBJ1-5; TRBD1 might be the D (5 bases). The CDR3 covers 17 residues. CDR1 is SGHTA, CDR2 FQGNSA, per germline. The V end was cut by 1 base, the J end by 0 bases, with 13 bases between.

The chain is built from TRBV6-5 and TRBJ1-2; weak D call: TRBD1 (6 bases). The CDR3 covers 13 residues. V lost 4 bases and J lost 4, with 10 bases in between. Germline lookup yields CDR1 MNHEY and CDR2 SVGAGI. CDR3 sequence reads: CASSLQGGYGYTF. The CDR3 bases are TGTGCCAGCAGTTTACAGGGCGGCTATGGCTACACCTTC.

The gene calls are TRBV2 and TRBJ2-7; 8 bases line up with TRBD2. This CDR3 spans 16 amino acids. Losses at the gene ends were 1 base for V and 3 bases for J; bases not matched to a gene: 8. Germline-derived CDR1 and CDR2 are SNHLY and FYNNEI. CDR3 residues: CASSEGRRAGVYEQYF. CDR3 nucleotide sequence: TGTGCCAGCAGTGAAGGTCGGCGAGCGGGGGTCTACGAGCAGTACTTC.

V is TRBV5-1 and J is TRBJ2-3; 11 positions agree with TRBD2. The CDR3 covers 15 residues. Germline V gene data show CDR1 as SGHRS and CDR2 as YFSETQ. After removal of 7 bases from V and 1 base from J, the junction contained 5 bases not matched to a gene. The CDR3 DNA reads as TGCGCCAGCGGATTAGCGGGGGGGGGCACAGATACGCAGTATTTT. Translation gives CASGLAGGGTDTQYF. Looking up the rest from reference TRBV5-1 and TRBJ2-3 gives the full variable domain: KAGVTQTPRYLIKTRGQQVTLSCSPISGHRSVSWYQQTPGQGLQFLFEYFSETQRNKGNFPGRFSGRQFSNSRSEMNVSTLELGDSALYLCASGLAGGGTDTQYFGPGTRLTVL.

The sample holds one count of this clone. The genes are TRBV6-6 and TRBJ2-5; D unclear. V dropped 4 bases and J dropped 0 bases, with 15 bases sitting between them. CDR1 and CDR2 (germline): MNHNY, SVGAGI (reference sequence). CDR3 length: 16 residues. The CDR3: CASSLSSDSYQETQYF. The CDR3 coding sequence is TGTGCCAGCAGTTTGAGTAGTGACTCGTACCAAGAGACCCAGTACTTC.

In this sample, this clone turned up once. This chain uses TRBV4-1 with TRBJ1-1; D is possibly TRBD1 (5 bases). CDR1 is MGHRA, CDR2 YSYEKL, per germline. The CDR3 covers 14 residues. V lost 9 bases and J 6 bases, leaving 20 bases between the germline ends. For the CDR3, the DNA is TGCGCCAGTTCTCCCCTATGGGGGGTATCTGAAGCTTTCTTT. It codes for CASSPLWGVSEAFF.

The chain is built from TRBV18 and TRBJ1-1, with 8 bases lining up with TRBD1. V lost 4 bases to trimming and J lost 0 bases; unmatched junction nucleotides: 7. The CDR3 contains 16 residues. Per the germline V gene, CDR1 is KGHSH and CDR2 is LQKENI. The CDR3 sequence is CASSLGTGQLNTEAFF. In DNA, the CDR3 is TGTGCCAGCTCACTGGGGACAGGACAACTGAACACTGAAGCTTTCTTT.

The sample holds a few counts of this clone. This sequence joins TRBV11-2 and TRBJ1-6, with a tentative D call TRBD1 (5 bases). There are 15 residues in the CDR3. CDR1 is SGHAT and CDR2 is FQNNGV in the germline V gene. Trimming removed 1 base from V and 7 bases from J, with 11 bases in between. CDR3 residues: CASSLGQMTNSPLHF. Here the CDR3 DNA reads TGTGCCAGCAGCTTAGGACAGATGACAAATTCACCCCTCCACTTT.

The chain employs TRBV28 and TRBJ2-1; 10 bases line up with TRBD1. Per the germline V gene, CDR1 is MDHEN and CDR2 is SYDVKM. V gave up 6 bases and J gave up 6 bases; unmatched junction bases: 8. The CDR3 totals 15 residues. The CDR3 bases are TGTGCCAGCAGCCCGGGACAGGGGTGGGTCAATGAGCAGTTCTTC. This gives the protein CASSPGQGWVNEQFF.

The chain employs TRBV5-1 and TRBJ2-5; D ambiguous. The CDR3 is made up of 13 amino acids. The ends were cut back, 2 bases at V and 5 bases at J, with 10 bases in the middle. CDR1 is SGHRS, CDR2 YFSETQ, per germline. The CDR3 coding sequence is TGCGCCAGCAGCTTCTCTGGGCCGGAGACCCAGTACTTC. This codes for CASSFSGPETQYF.

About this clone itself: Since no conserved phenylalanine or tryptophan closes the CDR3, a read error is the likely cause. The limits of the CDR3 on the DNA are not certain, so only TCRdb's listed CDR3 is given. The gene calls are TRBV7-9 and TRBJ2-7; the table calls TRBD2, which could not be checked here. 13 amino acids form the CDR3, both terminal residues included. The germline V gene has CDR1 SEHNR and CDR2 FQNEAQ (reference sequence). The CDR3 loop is CAGSRQLAGAPFL.

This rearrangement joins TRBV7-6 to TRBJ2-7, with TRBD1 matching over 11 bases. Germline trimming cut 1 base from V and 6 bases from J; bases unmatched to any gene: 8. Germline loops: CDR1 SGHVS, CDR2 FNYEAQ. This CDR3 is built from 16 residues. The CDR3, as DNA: TGTGCCAGCAGCTTAGGGGGCCAGGGGACAGGGGGCGAGCAGTACTTC. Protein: CASSLGGQGTGGEQYF.

CDR3 DNA: TGTGCCAGCAGCACCCCCGGGATTTTTAATCAGCCCCAGCATTTT. This encodes CASSTPGIFNQPQHF. The chain couples TRBV7-2 to TRBJ1-5; D not certain. Deletions cut 5 bases from V and 4 bases from J, with 15 bases between. Germline values: CDR1 SGHTA, CDR2 FQGNSA. This CDR3 is 15 amino acids long. The full variable domain, completed using reference TRBV7-2 and TRBJ1-5, is GAGVSQSPSNKVTEKGKDVELRCDPISGHTALYWYRQSLGQGLEFLIYFQGNSAPDKSGLPSDRFSAERTGGSVSTLTIQRTQQEDSAVYLCASSTPGIFNQPQHFGDGTRLSIL.

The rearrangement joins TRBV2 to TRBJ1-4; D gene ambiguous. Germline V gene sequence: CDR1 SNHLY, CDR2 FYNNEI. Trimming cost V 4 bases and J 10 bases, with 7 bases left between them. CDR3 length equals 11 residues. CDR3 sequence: CASSVEAKLFF. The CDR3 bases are TGTGCCAGCAGTGTGGAGGCAAAACTGTTTTTT.

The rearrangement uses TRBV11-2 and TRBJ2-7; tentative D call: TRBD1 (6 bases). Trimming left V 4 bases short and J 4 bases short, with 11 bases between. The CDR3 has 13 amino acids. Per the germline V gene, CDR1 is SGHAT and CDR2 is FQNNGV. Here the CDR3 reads CASSWGRAYEQYF. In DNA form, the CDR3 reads TGTGCCAGCAGCTGGGGGCGGGCTTACGAGCAGTACTTC.

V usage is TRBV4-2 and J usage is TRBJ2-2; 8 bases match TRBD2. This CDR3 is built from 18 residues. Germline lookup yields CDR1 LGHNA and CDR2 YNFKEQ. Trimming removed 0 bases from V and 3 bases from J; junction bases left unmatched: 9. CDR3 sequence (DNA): TGTGCCAGCAGCCAAGAGATGAGGCGGGGGGCCCACACCGGGGAGCTGTTTTTT. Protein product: CASSQEMRRGAHTGELFF.

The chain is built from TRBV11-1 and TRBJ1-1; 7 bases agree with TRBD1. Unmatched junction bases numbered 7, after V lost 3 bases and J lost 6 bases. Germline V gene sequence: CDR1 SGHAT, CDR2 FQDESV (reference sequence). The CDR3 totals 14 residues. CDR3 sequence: CASSFRGRWPEAFF. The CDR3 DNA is TGTGCCAGCAGCTTTAGGGGGCGTTGGCCTGAAGCTTTCTTT.

CDR3 bases: TGTGCCAGCAGCTCTTCGGGACAGTATAGGGCAGATACGCAGTATTTT. This gives the protein CASSSSGQYRADTQYF. This chain links TRBV25-1 with TRBJ2-3; 7 bases are shared with TRBD1. Germline loops: CDR1 MGHDK, CDR2 SYGVNS. V was pared by 6 bases and J by 4 bases, with 13 bases of the junction left unmatched. There are 16 residues in the CDR3.

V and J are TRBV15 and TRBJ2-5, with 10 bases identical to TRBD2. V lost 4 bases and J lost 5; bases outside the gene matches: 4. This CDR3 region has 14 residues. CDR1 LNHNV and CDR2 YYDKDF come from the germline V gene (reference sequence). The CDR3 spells CATSMGLARETQYF. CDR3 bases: TGTGCCACCAGCATGGGACTAGCGAGGGAGACCCAGTACTTC.

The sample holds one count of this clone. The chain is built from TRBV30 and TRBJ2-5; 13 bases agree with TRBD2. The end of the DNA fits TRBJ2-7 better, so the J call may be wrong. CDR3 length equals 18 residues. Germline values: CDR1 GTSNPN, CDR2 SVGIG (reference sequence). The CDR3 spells CAWDGHRTSGGPSYEQYF. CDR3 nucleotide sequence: TGTGCCTGGGATGGACACCGGACTAGCGGGGGCCCTTCCTACGAGCAGTACTTC.

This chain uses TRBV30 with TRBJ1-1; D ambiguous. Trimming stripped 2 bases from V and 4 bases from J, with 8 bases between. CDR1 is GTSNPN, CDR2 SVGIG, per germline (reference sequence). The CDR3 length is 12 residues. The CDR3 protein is CAWSRRATEAFF. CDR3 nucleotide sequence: TGTGCCTGGAGTAGGAGGGCCACTGAAGCTTTCTTT.

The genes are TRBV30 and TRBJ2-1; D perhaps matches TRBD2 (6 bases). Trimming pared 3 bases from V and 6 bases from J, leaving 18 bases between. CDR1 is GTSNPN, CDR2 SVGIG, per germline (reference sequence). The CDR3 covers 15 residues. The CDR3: CAWSPLGGPGNEQFF. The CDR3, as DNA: TGTGCCTGGAGCCCCCTCGGGGGTCCTGGCAATGAGCAGTTCTTC.

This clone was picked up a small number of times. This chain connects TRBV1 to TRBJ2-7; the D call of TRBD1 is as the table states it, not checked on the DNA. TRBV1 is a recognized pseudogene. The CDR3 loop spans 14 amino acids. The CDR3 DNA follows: TGCACCAGCAGCCAAACAGGATCTAAAGGGGGGCAGTACTTC. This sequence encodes CTSSQTGSKGGQYF.

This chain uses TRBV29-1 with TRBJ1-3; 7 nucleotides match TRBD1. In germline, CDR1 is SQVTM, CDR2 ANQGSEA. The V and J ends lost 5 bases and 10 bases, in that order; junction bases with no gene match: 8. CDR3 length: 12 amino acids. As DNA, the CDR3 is TGCAGCGTTTTCGACAGGGCCTTAACCATATATTTT. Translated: CSVFDRALTIYF.

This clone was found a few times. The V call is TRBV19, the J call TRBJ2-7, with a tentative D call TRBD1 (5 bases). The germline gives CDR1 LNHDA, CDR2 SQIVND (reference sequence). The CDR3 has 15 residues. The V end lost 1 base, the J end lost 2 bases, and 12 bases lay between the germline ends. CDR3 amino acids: CASSIVARATYEQYF. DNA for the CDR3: TGTGCCAGTAGTATAGTCGCCAGGGCAACCTACGAGCAGTACTTC.

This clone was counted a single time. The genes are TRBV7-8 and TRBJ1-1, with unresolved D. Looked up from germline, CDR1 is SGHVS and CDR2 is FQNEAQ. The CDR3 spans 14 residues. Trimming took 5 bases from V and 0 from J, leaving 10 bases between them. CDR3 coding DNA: TGTGCCAGCAGCCCCGTCCAGGTGAACACTGAAGCTTTCTTT. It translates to CASSPVQVNTEAFF.